Each of the 12 T cell receptor beta chains below was sequenced from the same sample in a study of shared clonotypes between healthy human individuals. Some clones are missing from TCRdb's copy, which holds only in-frame ones; the method was immunoSEQ multiplex PCR. The table includes under 350,000 clones, around 87% detected once. The sample comprised memory CD8+ T cells sorted from blood. The subset denotes: CD45RO+ cells pooled with CCR7-negative TemRA cells. These receptors originate from a man between 18 and 29 years old in good health.

A remark on this clone: Other DNA sequences in the same sample also yield this CDR3. This rearrangement joins TRBV6-5 to TRBJ2-1; D possibly corresponds to TRBD2 (6 bases). CDR1 is MNHEY and CDR2 is SVGAGI in the germline V gene. The CDR3 length is 14 residues. The germline V and J ends were trimmed by 0 bases and 4 bases, with 7 bases remaining between them. The CDR3 reads CASSYSEGYNEQFF. CDR3 bases: TGTGCCAGCAGTTACTCGGAGGGTTACAATGAGCAGTTCTTC.

Many counts were recorded for this clone. V and J are TRBV4-1 and TRBJ2-7; D ambiguous. The germline V gene encodes CDR1 MGHRA and CDR2 YSYEKL. The CDR3 runs 15 residues. Trimming took 3 bases from V and 0 from J, leaving 12 bases between them. CDR3 sequence reads: CASSQGLGLSYEQYF. The CDR3 nucleotides are TGCGCCAGCAGCCAGGGTTTAGGGCTCTCCTACGAGCAGTACTTC.

The chain employs TRBV27 and TRBJ2-7, with D possibly being TRBD2 (6 bases). The CDR3 spans 11 residues. Germline lookup yields CDR1 MNHEY and CDR2 SMNVEV (reference sequence). The V gene lost 2 bases and the J gene lost 12 bases, with 11 bases spanning the gap. CDR3 loop: CASSLGTFAYF. The CDR3 nucleotides read TGTGCCAGCAGTTTAGGGACTTTTGCGTACTTC.

A note on this clone: The same CDR3 also results from other DNA sequences found in this sample. This chain's CDR3 is CASSSEGYEQYF. The DNA for the CDR3 is TGTGCCAGCAGCTCCGAGGGCTACGAGCAGTACTTC. This sequence joins TRBV5-6 and TRBJ2-7; D is possibly TRBD2 (5 bases). The CDR3 spans 12 residues. The germline gives CDR1 SGHDT, CDR2 YYEEEE. V lost 3 bases and J 3 bases, leaving 7 bases between the germline ends.

The V and J genes are TRBV29-1 and TRBJ1-2; 8 bases fit TRBD1. With 0 bases clipped from V and 0 bases from J, the junction kept 6 bases outside the gene matches. Germline values: CDR1 SQVTM, CDR2 ANQGSEA. There are 16 residues in the CDR3. CDR3 loop: CSVEDGTGLANYGYTF. CDR3 bases: TGCAGCGTTGAAGACGGGACAGGCCTAGCTAACTATGGCTACACCTTC.

The rearrangement links TRBV7-2 to TRBJ2-2, with D hard to call. Trimming shortened V by 6 bases and J by 0 bases, and 5 bases separated the two germline ends. The length of the CDR3 is 13 residues. CDR1 is SGHTA and CDR2 is FQGNSA in the germline V gene. The CDR3 sequence is CASRPANTGELFF. The CDR3 nucleotides are TGTGCCAGCAGGCCAGCGAACACCGGGGAGCTGTTTTTT.

CDR3 nucleotides: TGTGCCAGCAGCTTAGGGCAGGTCGATTATAATTCACCCCTCCACTTT. It specifies CASSLGQVDYNSPLHF. The chain links TRBV7-6 to TRBJ1-6; D is uncertain. The CDR3 covers 16 residues. Germline-derived CDR1 and CDR2 are SGHVS and FNYEAQ. V gave up 1 base and J gave up 4 bases, with 11 bases separating them. Full variable domain (rest looked up from reference TRBV7-6 and TRBJ1-6): GAGVSQSPRYKVTKRGQDVALRCDPISGHVSLYWYRQALGQGPEFLTYFNYEAQQDKSGLPNDRFSAERPEGSISTLTIQRTEQRDSAMYRCASSLGQVDYNSPLHFGNGTRLTVT.

V gene TRBV2 combines with J gene TRBJ2-7; TRBD2 matches at 12 bases. The CDR3 runs 15 residues. Trimming removed 4 bases from V and 2 bases from J; junction bases left unmatched: 3. Germline lookup yields CDR1 SNHLY and CDR2 FYNNEI. In nucleotides, the CDR3 is TGTGCCAGCAGTGTGCTAGCGGGGGGGACCTACGAGCAGTACTTC. It specifies CASSVLAGGTYEQYF.

The chain carries TRBV10-3 and TRBJ1-2, with D possibly matching TRBD1 (5 bases). The CDR3 is 16 residues long. Germline CDR1 reads ENHRY; CDR2 reads SYGVKD. Trimming removed 7 bases from V and 0 bases from J, with 18 bases in between. This CDR3 is CAITNYGGKSNYGYTF. The CDR3 coding sequence is TGTGCCATCACTAATTACGGGGGGAAGTCTAACTATGGCTACACCTTC.

The chain employs TRBV7-9 and TRBJ1-3; maybe TRBD1 (6 bases). The CDR3 contains 15 residues. CDR1 is SEHNR and CDR2 is FQNEAQ in the germline V gene (reference sequence). V was cut by 5 bases and J by 1 base, with 12 bases left in between. This CDR3 reads CASSPTGNSGNTIYF. Written as DNA, the CDR3 is TGTGCCAGCAGCCCGACAGGAAATTCTGGAAACACCATATATTTT.

This chain connects TRBV10-3 to TRBJ2-5, with 8 nucleotides matching TRBD2. V trimming: 6 bases; J trimming: 5 bases; junction bases outside the gene matches: 8. The CDR3 consists of 14 residues. Per germline, CDR1 ENHRY and CDR2 SYGVKD. The CDR3 sequence: CAIREPGLGETQYF. The CDR3 coding sequence is TGTGCCATCAGAGAACCGGGACTAGGGGAGACCCAGTACTTC.

This clone came up once. This sequence joins TRBV5-4 and TRBJ1-1; D gene unclear. The ends were cut back, 4 bases at V and 5 bases at J, with 6 bases in the middle. The CDR3 covers 11 residues. CDR1 and CDR2 from the germline V gene are SGHNT and YYREEE (reference sequence). This CDR3 is CASSLGTEAFF. CDR3 DNA: TGTGCCAGCAGCCTGGGGACTGAAGCTTTCTTT.